This T cell receptor beta chain was sequenced during a study of CD8+ T cells in alopecia areata. General study points: Sequencing of scalp tissue also captures the resident alphabeta T cells of normal skin. Affected scalp, especially in alopecia totalis/universalis, had a higher clonality than normal scalp did.

RNA extraction and reverse transcription yielded cDNA as sequencing template. Profiled with immunoSEQ multiplex PCR; TCRdb holds only in-frame clones, not every one. The sample has 150,000 to 200,000 clones, about 60% seen once. The CDR3 is 14 amino acids. Trimming pared 4 bases from V and 4 bases from J, leaving 15 bases between. Germline V CDR1 and CDR2: SGDLS, YYNGEE. A remark on this clone: Its target is unknown.

The chain combines TRBV9 with TRBJ2-7, with a tentative D call TRBD1 (5 bases). This receptor was taken from a human donor with alopecia areata. The specimen was CD4+ T cells sorted from blood, collected at week 0. CDR3 in amino acids: CASSPSGSSYEQYF. CDR3 coding DNA: TGTGCCAGCAGCCCCTCAGGGTCGTCATACGAGCAGTACTTC.